The present T cell receptor beta chain was sequenced within a study of a mutant IDH1 vaccine in newly diagnosed glioma. Background on the study: Patients were started on vaccination 4-6 weeks after radiotherapy alone, or with temozolomide cycles.

Points from the study as a whole: Whatever changes occurred in top peripheral T cell clonotypes seemed unrelated to pseudoprogression.

This CDR3 comprises 13 residues. Trimming took off 1 base at V and 6 bases at J, with 9 bases between the two ends. Germline V gene data show CDR1 as SNHLY and CDR2 as FYNNEI. Clones were sequenced by immunoSEQ multiplex PCR, and TCRdb holds only the in-frame ones, with some missing. The profile shows roughly 60,000 clones, about 80% of them singletons. Time point here: week 23, last vaccination. Every vaccine dose comprised 300 ug of mutant IDH1 20-mer peptide plus topical imiquimod. To note about this clone: Its antigen is undetermined.

The chain links TRBV2 to TRBJ1-1; D perhaps matches TRBD1 (5 bases). This sequence was found in a man aged 40-55 years with glioma. The source material was PBMCs, sampled from a glioma patient whose treatment included an IDH1 peptide vaccine. CDR3 region: CASSEETDAEAFF. CDR3 in DNA: TGTGCCAGCAGTGAAGAGACAGACGCTGAAGCTTTCTTT.